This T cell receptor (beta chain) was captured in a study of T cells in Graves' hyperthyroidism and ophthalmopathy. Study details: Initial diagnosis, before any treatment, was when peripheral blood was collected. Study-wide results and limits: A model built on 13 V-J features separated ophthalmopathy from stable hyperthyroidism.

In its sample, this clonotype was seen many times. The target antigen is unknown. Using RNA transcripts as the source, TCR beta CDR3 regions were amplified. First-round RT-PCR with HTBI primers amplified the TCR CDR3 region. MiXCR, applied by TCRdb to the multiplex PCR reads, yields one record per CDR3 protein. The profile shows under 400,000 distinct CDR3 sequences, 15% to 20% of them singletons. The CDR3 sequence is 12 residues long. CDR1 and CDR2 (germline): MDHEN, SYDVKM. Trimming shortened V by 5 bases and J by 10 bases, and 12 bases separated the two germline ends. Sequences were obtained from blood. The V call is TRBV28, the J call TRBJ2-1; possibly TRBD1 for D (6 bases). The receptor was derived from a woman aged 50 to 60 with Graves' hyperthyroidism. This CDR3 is CASSISQGEQFF. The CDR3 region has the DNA TGTGCCAGCAGTATAAGCCAGGGGGAGCAGTTCTTC.